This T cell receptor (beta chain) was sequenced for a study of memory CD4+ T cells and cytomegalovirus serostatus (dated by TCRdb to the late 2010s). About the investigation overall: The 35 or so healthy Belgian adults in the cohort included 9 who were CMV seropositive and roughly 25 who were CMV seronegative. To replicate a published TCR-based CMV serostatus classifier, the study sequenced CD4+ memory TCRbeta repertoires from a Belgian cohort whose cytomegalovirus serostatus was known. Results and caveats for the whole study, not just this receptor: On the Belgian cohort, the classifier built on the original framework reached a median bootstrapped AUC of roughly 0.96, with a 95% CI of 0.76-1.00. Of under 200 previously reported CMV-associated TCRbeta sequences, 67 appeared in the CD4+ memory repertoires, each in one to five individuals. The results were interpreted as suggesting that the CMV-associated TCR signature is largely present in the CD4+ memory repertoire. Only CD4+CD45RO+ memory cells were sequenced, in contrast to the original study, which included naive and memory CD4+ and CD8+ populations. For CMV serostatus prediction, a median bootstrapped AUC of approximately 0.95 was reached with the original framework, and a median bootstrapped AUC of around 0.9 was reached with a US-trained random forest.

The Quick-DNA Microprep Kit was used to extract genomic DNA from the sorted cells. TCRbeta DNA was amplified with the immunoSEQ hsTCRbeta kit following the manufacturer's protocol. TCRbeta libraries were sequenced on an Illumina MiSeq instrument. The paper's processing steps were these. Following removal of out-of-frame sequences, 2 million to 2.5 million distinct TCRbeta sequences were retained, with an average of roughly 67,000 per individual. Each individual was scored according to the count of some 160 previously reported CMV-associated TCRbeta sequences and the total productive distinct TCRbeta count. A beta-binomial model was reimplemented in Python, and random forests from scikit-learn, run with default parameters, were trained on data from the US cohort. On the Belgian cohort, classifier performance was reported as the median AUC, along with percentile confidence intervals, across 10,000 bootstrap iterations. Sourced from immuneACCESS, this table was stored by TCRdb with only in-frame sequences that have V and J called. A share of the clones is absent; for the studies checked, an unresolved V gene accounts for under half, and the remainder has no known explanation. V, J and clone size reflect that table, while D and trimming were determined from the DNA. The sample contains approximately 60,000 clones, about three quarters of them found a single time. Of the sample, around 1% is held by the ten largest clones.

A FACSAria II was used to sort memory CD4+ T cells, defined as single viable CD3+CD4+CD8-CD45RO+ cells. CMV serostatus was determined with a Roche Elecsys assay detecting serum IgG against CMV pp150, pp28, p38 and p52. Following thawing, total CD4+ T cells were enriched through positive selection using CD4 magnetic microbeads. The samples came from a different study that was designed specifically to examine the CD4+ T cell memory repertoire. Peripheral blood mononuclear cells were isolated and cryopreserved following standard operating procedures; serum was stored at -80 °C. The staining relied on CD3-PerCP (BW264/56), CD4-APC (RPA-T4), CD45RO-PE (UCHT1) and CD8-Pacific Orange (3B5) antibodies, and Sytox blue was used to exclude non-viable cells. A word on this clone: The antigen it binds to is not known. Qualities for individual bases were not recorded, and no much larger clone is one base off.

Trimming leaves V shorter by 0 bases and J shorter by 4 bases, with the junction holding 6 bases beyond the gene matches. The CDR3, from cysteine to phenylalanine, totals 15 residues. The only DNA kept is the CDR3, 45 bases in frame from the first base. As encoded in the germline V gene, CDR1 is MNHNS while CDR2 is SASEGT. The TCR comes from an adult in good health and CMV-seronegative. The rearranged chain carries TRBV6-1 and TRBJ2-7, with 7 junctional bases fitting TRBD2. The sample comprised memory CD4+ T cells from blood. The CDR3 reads CASSEALGGVYEQYF. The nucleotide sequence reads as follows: TGTGCCAGCAGTGAAGCGCTGGGGGGGGTTTACGAGCAGTACTTC.